This paragraph covers one TCR beta chain sequence. Its binding antigen is unknown. No base quality information exists; no much larger clone differs at one position. The donors were some 39 Caucasian individuals from Russia, aged roughly 6 to 90 years, who were systemically healthy. Each donor gave approximately 10 milliliters of peripheral blood, collected into EDTA-treated Vacutainer tubes. Ficoll-Paque density-gradient centrifugation was used to isolate PBMCs, with at least 7 million per sample. Total RNA, at least 6 micrograms per sample, was extracted from PBMCs with Trizol reagent. Naive CD45RAhigh/CD27high T cell percentages were measured by flow cytometry on a PBMC aliquot from every donor. This sample was included in a study of blood T cells in healthy people across ages (dated by TCRdb to about 2015). Notes on the research overall: In model experiments, template switching captured about one uniquely barcoded TCR beta cDNA molecule for every two T cells. Four age groups were formed from the donors: young (average 16 years), middle-aged (around 40), aged (around 68) and long-lived (82). Using deep sequencing normalized with unique cDNA molecular identifiers, the study measured how TCR beta repertoire diversity changes with age. Two additional independent replicas of 1 million unique cDNA reads from the same blood draw were analyzed for two donors (one aged 18 to 29 and one aged 80 or older).

The CDR1 and CDR2 encoded by the germline V gene (reference sequence) are SEHNR and FQNEAQ. V and J lose 5 bases and 2 bases, and a span of 15 bases separates them. There are 16 amino acids in the CDR3, from cysteine to phenylalanine inclusive. Only the CDR3 DNA stays, 48 bases, in frame from base 1. Library construction relied on 5' RACE. The instrument was an Illumina HiSeq 2500. A second PCR of roughly 6 to 11 cycles was run with a J-beta primer mix and a sample-barcoded 5' primer. Each TCR beta cDNA molecule received a unique molecular identifier from a template-switch 5' adaptor carrying 12 random nucleotides. Each sample yielded at least 3 million CDR3-containing paired-end reads. All of the RNA was converted into first-strand cDNA using the Mint cDNA synthesis kit, with a TRBC-specific oligonucleotide serving as the primer. After uracil-DNA glycosylase treatment, a first 18-cycle PCR used universal primers M1SS and BC2_uni_R on all cDNA. The study's processing was this. For normalization, 1 million high-quality reads were randomly selected from each sample, with every read carrying a distinct molecular identifier. Instead of being binned into consensus sequences, reads that shared molecular identifiers were thrown out. MiTCR, set to a Q25 quality threshold and the strictest error-elimination algorithm, was used for CDR3 identification, clonotype clustering and error correction. Lower-bound total TCR beta diversity was estimated with a nonparametric unseen species model using Euler transformation. TCRdb cleaned the public reads at Q25 with fastp, built clones with MiXCR and kept in-frame beta chains. Rows with a matching CDR3 protein are joined into one entry that keeps the most common DNA and genes. TCRdb, rather than the study authors, made the V and J calls. The sample has more than 450,000 distinct CDR3 sequences on record, about 27% of them singletons. 3% to 4.5% of the sample is in the top ten clones.

The paper as a whole reports these results and caveats: Because the CMV infection status of the donors was unknown, age-related changes in expanded clonotypes may potentially have been confounded. Estimates of total diversity based on one million sequenced T cells were regarded as lower bounds and as underestimates. Since profiling was done on bulk unsorted PBMCs, naive and antigen-experienced compartments could not be conclusively compared. Observed TCR beta diversity per million T cells fell roughly linearly with age, and a significant reduction was already apparent by age roughly 40. The percentage of naive T cells measured by flow cytometry correlated strongly with observed TCR beta diversity. Compared with the aged group, the long-lived group had more naive CD4+ T cells, fewer expanded clones and increased TCR diversity, a pattern suggesting age selection.

This sample was also put to use in a study of T cells of mothers and their children. As noted in the second study: The donors were nine systemically healthy Caucasian individuals, made up of three mothers and their six children. cDNA synthesis consumed the entire amount of extracted RNA, loaded at around 1.4 ug RNA in each 15 ul reaction. Sample barcodes and 2-4 random nucleotides were added via the M1S primer in the second PCR. Each mother yielded over 8.5 million TCR beta CDR3 reads and each child about 3 million reads. Thymic selection shapes the output of TCR recombination in a similar way in related and unrelated pairs, and inherited differences have a minor effect. Normalized repertoire overlap was always found to be slightly, but never significantly, higher in related mother-child pairs than in unrelated mother-child pairs. Persistent microchimeric T cell clones were not detected, at a sensitivity of about 90 clones per million clonotypes. Deep NGS was used in the study to compare the TCR beta repertoires of mothers and children and to look for features that separate related mother-child pairs from unrelated individuals. The mean age was 40 +/- 4 years for the mothers and approximately 11 +/- 4 years for the children. Libraries were sequenced on Illumina HiSeq 2000 with 100+100 nt paired-end reads after adapter ligation with NEBNext reagents. To prevent cross-contamination, the mother and child libraries were prepared one month apart and sequenced in separate runs. For each donor, somewhere between about 500,000 and 2,300,000 distinct TCR beta clonotypes were identified. Naive TCR beta clonotypes were estimated from low-frequency clonotypes matched to each donor's FACS-determined naive share, without sorting.

The V and J genes are TRBV7-9 and TRBJ1-4; matching of 5 bases hints at TRBD1 as the D gene. Source material: blood. This clonotype originated in a boy younger than 10 in good health. The nucleotide sequence is TGTGCCAGCAGCGCCTCCGTGGGACCCACTAATGAAAAACTGTTTTTT. This codes for CASSASVGPTNEKLFF.